These 14 T cell receptor beta chains came from one sample sequenced in a study of cytomegalovirus exposure and HLA in healthy donors. The PCR employed 60 Vbeta primers together with 13 Jbeta primers. Clones were sequenced by immunoSEQ multiplex PCR, and TCRdb holds only the in-frame ones, with some missing. Of some 98,000 clones detected, around 67% appear once; the ten largest clones hold about 2.5%. The material sequenced was PBMCs. The receptor source for this set is a man aged 50 to 59 in good health and CMV-seronegative.

This clone was observed a single time. The gene calls are TRBV9 and TRBJ2-5; 9 bases agree with TRBD2. V was pared by 0 bases and J by 4 bases, with 7 bases of the junction left unmatched. The CDR3 is 16 residues long. The germline V gene encodes CDR1 SGDLS and CDR2 YYNGEE. In DNA, the CDR3 is TGTGCCAGCAGCGTAGCCCGTAGCGGGGGCTTAGAGACCCAGTACTTC. Translation: CASSVARSGGLETQYF.

The table lists this clone with a few counts. The rearrangement links TRBV7-2 to TRBJ2-7; 9 bases map to TRBD2. The CDR3 has 16 amino acids. V was pared by 5 bases and J by 5 bases, with 13 bases of the junction left unmatched. Germline-derived CDR1 and CDR2 are SGHTA and FQGNSA. The CDR3, as DNA: TGTGCCAGCAGCCTTGCTAGCGGGGCGATCCCCCACGAGCAGTACTTC. This translates into CASSLASGAIPHEQYF.

The V gene is TRBV4-3, the J gene TRBJ2-4; D is possibly TRBD2 (6 bases). The CDR3 covers 16 residues. V dropped 0 bases and J dropped 2 bases, with 11 bases sitting between them. The germline V gene has CDR1 LGHNA and CDR2 YSLEER. Here the CDR3 reads CASSQDSAGPKNIQYF. CDR3 sequence (DNA): TGCGCCAGCAGCCAAGATAGTGCGGGACCCAAAAACATTCAGTACTTC.

The chain links TRBV27 to TRBJ1-2; a weak D match, TRBD1 (5 bases). Germline lookup yields CDR1 MNHEY and CDR2 SMNVEV (reference sequence). The CDR3 loop spans 15 amino acids. V lost 0 bases and J lost 4, with 12 bases in between. The CDR3 nucleotides are TGTGCCAGCAGTTTATCAAAGGGGCCCGCCTATGGCTACACCTTC. It encodes CASSLSKGPAYGYTF.

CDR3 in amino acids: CASSLLQGNEQFF. The DNA for the CDR3 is TGTGCCAGCAGCTTACTTCAGGGGAATGAGCAGTTCTTC. V usage is TRBV11-3 and J usage is TRBJ2-1, with D possibly being TRBD1 (6 bases). V was cut by 2 bases and J by 7 bases, with 9 bases left in between. The CDR3 is 13 residues long. Germline V CDR1 and CDR2: SGHNT, YENEEA. Supplemented by reference TRBV11-3 and TRBJ2-1, the full variable domain reads EAGVVQSPRYKIIEKKQPVAFWCNPISGHNTLYWYLQNLGQGPELLIRYENEEAVDDSQLPKDRFSAERLKGVDSTLKIQPAELGDSAVYLCASSLLQGNEQFFGPGTRLTVL.

The chain uses TRBV6-4 and TRBJ1-2; D perhaps matches TRBD1 (5 bases). Trimming stripped 3 bases from V and 7 bases from J, with 15 bases between. This CDR3 is 14 amino acids long. The germline V gene encodes CDR1 MRHNA and CDR2 SNTAGT. CDR3 DNA sequence: TGTGCCAGCAGTGAGATGGGGGGTTCGGGTGGCTACACCTTC. Translating gives CASSEMGGSGGYTF.

The chain joins TRBV29-1 to TRBJ2-1; 7 bases are shared with TRBD2. From germline, CDR1 is SQVTM and CDR2 ANQGSEA. V gave up 7 bases and J gave up 10 bases; unmatched junction bases: 22. This CDR3 is built from 16 residues. The CDR3 DNA reads as TGCAGCGCAAGCAAAGGGGAGCGGGAAGTCGGTCGCGAGCAGTTCTTC. Its translation: CSASKGEREVGREQFF.

V and J are TRBV5-4 and TRBJ1-3, with 8 nucleotides matching TRBD1. Germline V gene lookup returns CDR1 SGHNT and CDR2 YYREEE (reference sequence). Unmatched junction bases numbered 5, after V lost 3 bases and J lost 3 bases. The CDR3 runs 15 residues. The CDR3 loop reads CASSSGGAGGNTIYF. The CDR3 bases are TGTGCCAGCAGCTCAGGGGGCGCGGGTGGAAACACCATATATTTT.

The chain links TRBV18 to TRBJ2-7, with TRBD2 identical over 9 bases. V dropped 0 bases and J dropped 5; count of bases not matched to a gene: 5. This CDR3 comprises 15 residues. Looked up from germline, CDR1 is KGHSH and CDR2 is LQKENI. In nucleotides, the CDR3 is TGTGCCAGCTCACCACCGGCGGGAGGGCCCCACGAGCAGTACTTC. As protein: CASSPPAGGPHEQYF.

The chain employs TRBV6-5 and TRBJ2-5, with TRBD1 identical over 9 bases. From germline, CDR1 is MNHEY and CDR2 SVGAGI. Trimming removed 2 bases from V and 11 bases from J; junction bases left unmatched: 12. The CDR3 spans 15 residues. The CDR3 here is CASSYRTGDLGEQYF. DNA of the CDR3: TGTGCCAGCAGTTACCGGACAGGGGACCTGGGGGAGCAGTACTTC.

As to this clone: The junction departs from the called germline gene at one end, perhaps through a read error. The chain is built from TRBV7-9 and TRBJ2-3; no firm D call. There are 11 residues in the CDR3. Per the germline V gene, CDR1 is SEHNR and CDR2 is FQNEAQ (reference sequence). The CDR3 DNA reads as TGTTCCAGCAGCTCCGACTGGTCGCAGTATTTT. Its protein product is CSSSSDWSQYF.

The chain combines TRBV10-3 with TRBJ2-3; no reliable D call. The V end was cut by 0 bases, the J end by 0 bases, with 13 bases between. The CDR3 loop spans 17 amino acids. Germline V gene lookup returns CDR1 ENHRY and CDR2 SYGVKD. The CDR3 spells CAISESSTDPSTDTQYF. CDR3 nucleotide sequence: TGTGCCATCAGTGAGTCGAGCACAGATCCTAGCACAGATACGCAGTATTTT.

The chain couples TRBV9 to TRBJ1-1, with D possibly matching TRBD1 (6 bases). The CDR3 has 15 residues. V was clipped by 4 bases and J by 8 bases, with 21 bases between them. Germline V lookup: CDR1 SGDLS, CDR2 YYNGEE. CDR3 sequence (DNA): TGTGCCAGCAGCTTTTTCGCTGACAGGATAGCGGAAGCTTTCTTT. Amino acid sequence: CASSFFADRIAEAFF. The full variable domain, with the rest looked up from reference TRBV9 and TRBJ1-1, is DSGVTQTPKHLITATGQRVTLRCSPRSGDLSVYWYQQSLDQGLQFLIQYYNGEERAKGNILERFSAQQFPDLHSELNLSSLELGDSALYFCASSFFADRIAEAFFGQGTRLTVV.

The rearrangement links TRBV6-5 to TRBJ2-1, with D unclear. The CDR3 is made up of 13 amino acids. Per the germline V gene, CDR1 is MNHEY and CDR2 is SVGAGI. Trimming shortened V by 6 bases and J by 7 bases, and 13 bases separated the two germline ends. For the CDR3, the DNA is TGTGCCAGCAGCCAGGCGTCGGATAATGAGCAGTTCTTC. As protein: CASSQASDNEQFF.